This TCR beta chain was found in a study of T cells in Graves' hyperthyroidism and ophthalmopathy. Amplified TCR beta CDR3 regions came from RNA transcripts. With the HTBI primer set, the TCR CDR3 went through a first round of RT-PCR. MiXCR, applied by TCRdb to the multiplex PCR reads, yields one record per CDR3 protein. Here the sample spans hundreds of thousands of distinct CDR3 sequences, roughly a quarter being singletons. Per the germline V gene, CDR1 is SGDLS and CDR2 is YYNGEE. There are 15 residues in the CDR3. The junction had 2 bases not matched to a gene; V was cut back by 0 bases and J by 1 base.

The specimen sequenced was blood. The V call is TRBV9, the J call TRBJ2-7; 9 nucleotides line up with TRBD2. The TCR was taken from a woman between 25 and 40 years old with Graves' ophthalmopathy. CDR3 sequence: CASSVAAGGSYEQYF. As DNA, the CDR3 is TGTGCCAGCAGCGTAGCTGCGGGGGGGTCCTACGAGCAGTACTTC.